This entry features one T cell receptor beta chain sequence. Its antigen is not identified. These data come from a study of T cells after yellow fever vaccination. Study-level findings and limits: Any FACS-sorted repertoire could hold abundant clonotypes that contaminate it from the bulk population.

Trimming took 7 bases from V and 9 from J; bases not matched to a gene: 11. The CDR3 totals 14 residues. CDR1 LGHDT and CDR2 YNNKEL come from the germline V gene (reference sequence). Each CDR3 protein is one row after TCRdb ran MiXCR on the 5' RACE reads. The sample holds some 110,000 distinct CDR3 sequences; roughly 7.2% are singletons and the top ten take 2.7%. The chain is built from TRBV3-1 and TRBJ2-1; 8 bases are shared with TRBD2. Sequencing used CD4+ T cells sorted from PBMCs, obtained about 49 days after the first yellow fever vaccination. The clonotype originates from a man younger than 35 who received the YFV17D yellow fever vaccine. The CDR3: CASMHGGALGEQFF. The CDR3 bases are TGTGCCAGCATGCACGGGGGGGCCTTAGGTGAGCAGTTCTTC.